This T cell receptor beta chain comes out of a study of blood T cell repertoires in COVID-19. For the study at large: The origin of the acute and convalescent COVID-19 samples was the United States, Italy and Spain. PBMCs, B-cell-depleted T cells, or T cells provided the cDNA or gDNA that made up the material.

Seattle cases were enrolled at active infection and followed longitudinally. Trimming cost V 5 bases and J 4 bases, with 18 bases left between them. The V gene's germline CDR1 is LNHDA and CDR2 SQIVND (reference sequence). This CDR3 region has 16 residues. Study processing details: Amplified reference gene primers provided the basis for estimating nucleated cell counts. Using immunoSEQ multiplex PCR, the repertoire was profiled, and TCRdb retains in-frame clones only, with some absent. D and trimming come from the DNA, and the V and J calls and clone size come from that table. The table shows hundreds of thousands of clones, with roughly 89% occurring only once.

This sequence originates from a woman in her forties or fifties with COVID-19, enrolled during active disease. The sequencing sample was made of peripheral blood. V gene TRBV19 combines with J gene TRBJ2-1; D possibly corresponds to TRBD1 (6 bases). The CDR3 region has the DNA TGTGCCAGTAGTCGCCGCCTGGGGGACAATTACAATGAGCAGTTCTTC. Its protein product is CASSRRLGDNYNEQFF. Full variable domain (outside the CDR3, taken from reference TRBV19 and TRBJ2-1): DGGITQSPKYLFRKEGQNVTLSCEQNLNHDAMYWYRQDPGQGLRLIYYSQIVNDFQKGDIAEGYSVSREKKESFPLTVTSAQKNPTAFYLCASSRRLGDNYNEQFFGPGTRLTVL.